This T cell receptor (beta chain) comes out of a study of T cell responses to AZD1222 COVID-19 vaccine. Regarding this clone: No antigen is known for it.

The CDR3 contains 15 residues. Germline assignment: CDR1 LNHDA and CDR2 SQIVND (reference sequence). Between the trimmed V and J ends, which lost 3 bases and 0 bases, there was a span of 6 bases. Measured with immunoSEQ multiplex PCR; TCRdb has only the in-frame clones, and not every one. The table shows about 170,000 clones, with less than 95% occurring only once. The study's findings and limits: A rise in Spike-specific TCR breadth and depth followed two AZD1222 doses.

The chain joins TRBV19 to TRBJ2-6, with a possible D match to TRBD2 (5 bases). Sequencing was performed on peripheral blood, taken on day 0 of AZD1222 vaccination. The sequence derives from an adult in good health. The CDR3, as DNA: TGTGCCAGTAGTATGGGGAGCTCTGGGGCCAACGTCCTGACTTTC. Translation gives CASSMGSSGANVLTF.